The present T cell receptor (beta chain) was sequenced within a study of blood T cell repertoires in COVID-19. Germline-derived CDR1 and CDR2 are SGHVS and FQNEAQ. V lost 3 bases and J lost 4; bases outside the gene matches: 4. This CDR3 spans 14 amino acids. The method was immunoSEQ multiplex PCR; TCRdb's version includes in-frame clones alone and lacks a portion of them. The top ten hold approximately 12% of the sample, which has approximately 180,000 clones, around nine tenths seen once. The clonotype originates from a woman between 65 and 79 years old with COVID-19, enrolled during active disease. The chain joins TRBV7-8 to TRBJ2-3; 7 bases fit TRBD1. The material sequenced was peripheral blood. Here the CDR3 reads CASSFPGQPDTQYF. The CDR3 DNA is TGTGCCAGCAGCTTCCCGGGACAGCCAGATACGCAGTATTTT.